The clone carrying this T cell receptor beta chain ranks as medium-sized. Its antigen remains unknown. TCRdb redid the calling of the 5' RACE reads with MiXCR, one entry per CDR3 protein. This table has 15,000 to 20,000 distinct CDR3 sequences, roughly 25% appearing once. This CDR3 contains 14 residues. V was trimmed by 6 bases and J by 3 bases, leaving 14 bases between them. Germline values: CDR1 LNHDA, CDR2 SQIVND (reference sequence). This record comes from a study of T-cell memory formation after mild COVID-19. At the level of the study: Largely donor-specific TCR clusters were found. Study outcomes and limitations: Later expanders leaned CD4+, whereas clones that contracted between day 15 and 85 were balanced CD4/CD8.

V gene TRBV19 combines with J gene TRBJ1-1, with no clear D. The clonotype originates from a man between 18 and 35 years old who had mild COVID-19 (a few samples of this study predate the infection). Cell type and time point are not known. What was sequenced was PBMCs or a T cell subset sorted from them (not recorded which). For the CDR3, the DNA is TGTGCCAGTAGGAGTGCTGGGCCCTACACTGAAGCTTTCTTT. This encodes CASRSAGPYTEAFF.